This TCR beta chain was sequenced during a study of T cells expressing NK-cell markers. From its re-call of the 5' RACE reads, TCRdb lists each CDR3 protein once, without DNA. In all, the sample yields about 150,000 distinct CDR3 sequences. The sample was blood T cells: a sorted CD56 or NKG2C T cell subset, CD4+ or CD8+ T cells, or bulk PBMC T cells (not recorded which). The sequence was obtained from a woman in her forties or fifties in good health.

The chain's CDR3 is CASSFEGENQPQHF. The chain carries TRBV28 and TRBJ1-5; TCRdb's D gene call, TRBD1, goes unchecked for lack of DNA. Per germline, CDR1 MDHEN and CDR2 SYDVKM. CDR3 size: 14 residues. Full variable domain (rest looked up from reference TRBV28 and TRBJ1-5): DVKVTQSSRYLVKRTGEKVFLECVQDMDHENMFWYRQDPGLGLRLIYFSYDVKMKEKGDIPEGYSVSREKKERFSLILESASTNQTSMYLCASSFEGENQPQHFGDGTRLSIL.